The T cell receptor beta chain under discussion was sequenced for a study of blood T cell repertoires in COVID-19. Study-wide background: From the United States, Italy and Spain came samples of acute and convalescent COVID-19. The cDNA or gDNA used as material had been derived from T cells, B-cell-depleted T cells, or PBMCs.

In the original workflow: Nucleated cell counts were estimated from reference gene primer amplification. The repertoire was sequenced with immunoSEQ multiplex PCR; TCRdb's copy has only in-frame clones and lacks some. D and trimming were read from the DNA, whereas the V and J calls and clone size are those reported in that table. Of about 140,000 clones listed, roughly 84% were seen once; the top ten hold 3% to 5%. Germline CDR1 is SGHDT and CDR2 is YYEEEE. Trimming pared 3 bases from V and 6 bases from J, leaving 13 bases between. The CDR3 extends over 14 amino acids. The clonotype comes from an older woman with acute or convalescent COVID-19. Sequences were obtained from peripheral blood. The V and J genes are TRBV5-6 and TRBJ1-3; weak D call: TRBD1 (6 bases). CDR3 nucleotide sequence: TGTGCCAGCAGCTCCTCGTCAGGGGTAAACACCATATATTTT. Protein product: CASSSSSGVNTIYF. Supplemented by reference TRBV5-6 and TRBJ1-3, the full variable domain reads DAGVTQSPTHLIKTRGQQVTLRCSPKSGHDTVSWYQQALGQGPQFIFQYYEEEERQRGNFPDRFSGHQFPNYSSELNVNALLLGDSALYLCASSSSSGVNTIYFGEGSWLTVV.